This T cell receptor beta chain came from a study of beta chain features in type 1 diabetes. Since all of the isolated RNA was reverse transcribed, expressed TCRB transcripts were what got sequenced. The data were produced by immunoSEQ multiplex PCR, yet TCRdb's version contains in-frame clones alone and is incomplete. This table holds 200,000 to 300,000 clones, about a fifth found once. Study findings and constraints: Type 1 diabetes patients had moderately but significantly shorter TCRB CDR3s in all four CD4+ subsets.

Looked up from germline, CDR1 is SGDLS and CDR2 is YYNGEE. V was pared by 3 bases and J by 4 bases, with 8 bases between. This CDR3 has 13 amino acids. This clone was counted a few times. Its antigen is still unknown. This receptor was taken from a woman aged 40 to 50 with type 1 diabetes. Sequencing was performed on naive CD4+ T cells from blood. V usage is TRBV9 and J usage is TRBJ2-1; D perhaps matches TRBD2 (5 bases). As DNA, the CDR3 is TGTGCCAGCAGCGGTCGAGGGTACAATGAGCAGTTCTTC. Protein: CASSGRGYNEQFF.